This T cell receptor beta chain was identified in a study of blood T cell repertoires in COVID-19. Study-level information: COVID-19 samples from acute and convalescent phases originated in the United States, Italy and Spain. PBMCs, B-cell-depleted T cells, or T cells provided the cDNA or gDNA that made up the material.

Data came from immunoSEQ multiplex PCR; TCRdb stores just in-frame clones and leaves some out. The table lists 170,000 or so clones, approximately 88% of them singletons. The germline V and J ends were trimmed by 4 bases and 6 bases, with 14 bases remaining between them. Germline loops: CDR1 SGHRS, CDR2 YFSETQ. The CDR3 has 14 residues. Patients in Seattle were enrolled during active infection, then followed longitudinally. Material: peripheral blood. J is TRBJ2-1 and V is TRBV5-1; TRBD1 is a possible D gene (6 bases). The sequence was collected from a woman aged 40-49 years with COVID-19, enrolled during active disease. The CDR3 here is CASSLKTGTNEQFF. Written as DNA, the CDR3 is TGCGCCAGCAGCCTCAAAACAGGGACCAATGAGCAGTTCTTC.